This T cell receptor (beta chain) derives from a study of blood T cell repertoires in COVID-19. Study-level background: PBMCs, B-cell-depleted T cells, or T cells were the source of the cDNA or gDNA that made up the material.

Authors' data handling: By means of reference gene primer amplification, nucleated cell counts were estimated. Sequencing was performed with immunoSEQ multiplex PCR; in TCRdb, only in-frame clones are kept and a portion is missing. Clone size and the V and J calls come from that table; the DNA yielded D and trimming. The sample holds about 58,000 clones, 70% to 90% seen once. Trimming left V 1 base short and J 8 bases short, with 14 bases between. Germline-derived CDR1 and CDR2 are LGHDT and YNNKEL (reference sequence). This CDR3 has 15 residues. Sequencing was done on a sample of peripheral blood. This receptor was identified in a woman aged 55-70 years with active COVID-19. The chain employs TRBV3-1 (or the pseudogene TRBV3-2) and TRBJ1-4; TRBD1 is a possible D gene (6 bases). The CDR3 nucleotides read TGTGCCAGCAGCCAAGGAGGGGGGGGTTGGGAAAAACTGTTTTTT. Protein sequence: CASSQGGGGWEKLFF.